A single sample is the source of the 12 T cell receptor beta chains below, sequenced in a study of T cell responses to AZD1222 COVID-19 vaccine. Profiled with immunoSEQ multiplex PCR; TCRdb holds only in-frame clones, not every one. The sample lists around 160,000 clones; around 86% were seen once. The specimen was peripheral blood, collected on day 0 of MenACWY control vaccination. These receptors all stem from an adult in good health.

The chain couples TRBV19 to TRBJ1-4, with unresolved D. Deletions cut 3 bases from V and 7 bases from J, with 12 bases between. This CDR3 has 14 residues. Germline V gene data show CDR1 as LNHDA and CDR2 as SQIVND (reference sequence). The CDR3 sequence is CASSIRHVTEKLFF. The CDR3 bases are TGTGCCAGTAGTATTAGACACGTTACTGAAAAACTGTTTTTT.

The J gene is TRBJ2-3, the V gene TRBV7-9; no clear D gene. CDR3 length: 15 amino acids. Trimming took 1 base from V and 0 from J, leaving 8 bases between them. The germline gives CDR1 SEHNR, CDR2 FQNEAQ (reference sequence). The CDR3 DNA follows: TGTGCCAGCAGCTTAGGGCAGGACAGCACAGATACGCAGTATTTT. Protein sequence: CASSLGQDSTDTQYF.

This clone occurred a few times. The chain uses TRBV4-1 and TRBJ1-5, with 7 positions matching TRBD1. The CDR3 is made up of 14 amino acids. Germline V gene sequence: CDR1 MGHRA, CDR2 YSYEKL. Trimming at V came to 1 base and at J to 5 bases, leaving 2 bases not matched to a gene. This CDR3 reads CASSQATGYQPQHF. CDR3 DNA sequence: TGCGCCAGCAGCCAAGCGACAGGGTATCAGCCCCAGCATTTT.

The chain recombines TRBV5-6 with TRBJ2-3; D is unclear. The germline V gene has CDR1 SGHDT and CDR2 YYEEEE. The CDR3 spans 15 residues. V was shortened by 2 bases and J by 1 base, with 11 bases between the two germline ends. CDR3 residues: CASSFGRHRTDTQYF. For the CDR3, the DNA is TGTGCCAGCAGCTTCGGAAGACACCGCACAGATACGCAGTATTTT.

This clone was picked up one time. The rearrangement links TRBV12-5 to TRBJ1-6, with 10 nucleotides matching TRBD1. The CDR3 extends over 18 amino acids. Trimming removed 5 bases from V and 1 base from J; junction bases left unmatched: 8. Germline CDR1 reads LGHNT; CDR2 reads FRNRAP. CDR3 nucleotide sequence: TGTGCTAGTGGTGAGGGGACAGGGGAGGAATCCTATAATTCACCCCTCCACTTT. This encodes CASGEGTGEESYNSPLHF.

This chain uses TRBV25-1 with TRBJ2-1; 8 bases line up with TRBD1. The V gene's germline CDR1 is MGHDK and CDR2 SYGVNS. The CDR3 consists of 16 residues. Unmatched junction bases numbered 6, after V lost 1 base and J lost 4 bases. The CDR3 loop is CASSEWDRQPYNEQFF. The CDR3 DNA is TGTGCCAGCAGTGAATGGGACAGGCAACCATACAATGAGCAGTTCTTC.

This chain links TRBV5-1 with TRBJ1-2, with D tentatively TRBD1 (6 bases). The CDR3 is 14 residues long. Germline CDR1 is SGHRS and CDR2 is YFSETQ. V lost 9 bases and J 8 bases, leaving 23 bases between the germline ends. DNA of the CDR3: TGCGCCAAGGGGATCTTGCCGGGGGCAAGGGGCTACACCTTC. Translation gives CAKGILPGARGYTF. The full variable domain, its missing parts supplied by reference TRBV5-1 and TRBJ1-2, is KAGVTQTPRYLIKTRGQQVTLSCSPISGHRSVSWYQQTPGQGLQFLFEYFSETQRNKGNFPGRFSGRQFSNSRSEMNVSTLELGDSALYLCAKGILPGARGYTFGSGTRLTVV.

The chain couples TRBV11-2 to TRBJ2-1; 11 bases match TRBD2. The CDR3 extends over 16 amino acids. CDR1 is SGHAT, CDR2 FQNNGV, per germline. The junction had 6 bases not matched to a gene; V was cut back by 3 bases and J by 5 bases. The CDR3 loop is CASSFLLAGGNNEQFF. CDR3 nucleotides: TGTGCCAGCAGCTTCCTCCTAGCGGGGGGAAACAATGAGCAGTTCTTC.

In this sample, this clone turned up many times. The chain joins TRBV19 to TRBJ2-3; D may match TRBD1 or TRBD2 (5 bases each). The CDR3 is 14 residues long. CDR1 LNHDA and CDR2 SQIVND come from the germline V gene (reference sequence). V was cut by 7 bases and J by 6 bases, with 17 bases left in between. DNA of the CDR3: TGTGCCAGTAACTCGCTAGCAGCAGGGGATACGCAGTATTTT. As protein: CASNSLAAGDTQYF. Using reference TRBV19 and TRBJ2-3 for the parts outside the CDR3, the full variable domain is DGGITQSPKYLFRKEGQNVTLSCEQNLNHDAMYWYRQDPGQGLRLIYYSQIVNDFQKGDIAEGYSVSREKKESFPLTVTSAQKNPTAFYLCASNSLAAGDTQYFGPGTRLTVL.

The chain couples TRBV5-1 to TRBJ2-2; TRBD1 is a possible D gene (6 bases). The germline V and J ends were trimmed by 0 bases and 1 base, with 10 bases remaining between them. This CDR3 is 16 amino acids long. Per germline, CDR1 SGHRS and CDR2 YFSETQ. For the CDR3, the DNA is TGCGCCAGCAGCTTGGATGGGGGCCGGAACACCGGGGAGCTGTTTTTT. Its translation is CASSLDGGRNTGELFF.

Concerning this clone itself: This specimen includes other DNA sequences encoding the same CDR3. The rearrangement links TRBV3-1 (or the pseudogene TRBV3-2) to TRBJ2-5; D call uncertain. The CDR3 totals 13 residues. Between the trimmed V and J ends, which lost 4 bases and 2 bases, there was a span of 8 bases. Germline V gene data show CDR1 as LGHDT and CDR2 as YNNKEL (reference sequence). CDR3 DNA: TGTGCCAGCAGCCTCCGAGGACAAGAGACCCAGTACTTC. Encoded protein: CASSLRGQETQYF.

The chain employs TRBV29-1 and TRBJ1-2; TRBD1 is a possible D gene (5 bases). Looked up from germline, CDR1 is SQVTM and CDR2 is ANQGSEA. Trimming left V 4 bases short and J 7 bases short, with 22 bases between. The CDR3 is 15 amino acids. The CDR3 region has the DNA TGCAGCGTTGTTGTGGAGTCGGCGGGGGTCGGTGGCTACACCTTC. It is translated as CSVVVESAGVGGYTF.